The sequence of this TCR beta chain was determined in a study of blood T cell repertoires in COVID-19. Across the study: Specimens from acute and convalescent COVID-19 originated in the United States, Italy and Spain. T cells, B-cell-depleted T cells, or PBMCs provided the cDNA or gDNA that served as material.

Study processing details: Estimation of nucleated cell counts was performed using reference gene primer amplification. Profiling relied on immunoSEQ multiplex PCR, and the TCRdb table lists in-frame clones only, not all of them. The V and J calls and clone size come from that table; D and trimming were worked out from the DNA. The table records about 50,000 clones, approximately 85% of them present only once. V lost 6 bases, J lost 2 bases, and 9 bases lay in between. There are 14 residues in the CDR3. Germline V CDR1 and CDR2: SGHRS, YFSETQ. The sequence came from a man in his 60s with acute or convalescent COVID-19. The sequenced material came from peripheral blood. The rearrangement joins TRBV5-1 to TRBJ2-6; no firm D call. CDR3 sequence reads: CASISRPGANVLTF. The CDR3 DNA is TGCGCCAGCATCTCGCGGCCTGGGGCCAACGTCCTGACTTTC.